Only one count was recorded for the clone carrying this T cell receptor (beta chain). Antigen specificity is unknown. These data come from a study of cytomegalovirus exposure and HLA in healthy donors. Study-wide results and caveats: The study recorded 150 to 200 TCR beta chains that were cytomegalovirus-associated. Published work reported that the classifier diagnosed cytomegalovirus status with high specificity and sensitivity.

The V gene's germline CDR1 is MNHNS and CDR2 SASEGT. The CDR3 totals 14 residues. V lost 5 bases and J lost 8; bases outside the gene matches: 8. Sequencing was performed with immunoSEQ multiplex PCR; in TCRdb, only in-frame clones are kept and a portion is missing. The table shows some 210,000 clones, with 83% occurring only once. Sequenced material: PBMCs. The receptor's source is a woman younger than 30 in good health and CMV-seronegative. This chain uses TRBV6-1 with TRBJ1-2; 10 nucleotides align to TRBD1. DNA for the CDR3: TGTGCCAGCAGTCCTAAAGGGACAGGGGTCGGCTACACCTTC. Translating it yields CASSPKGTGVGYTF.